These 32 T cell receptor beta chains share one sample of origin, sequenced in a study of blood T cell repertoires in COVID-19 (dated by TCRdb to the early 2020s). The library was generated by the immunoSEQ multiplex PCR assay. TCRdb holds this immuneACCESS table with in-frame rearrangements only. Some clones are missing; in checked studies, unresolved V genes explain under half, and the rest has no known cause. The sample has hundreds of thousands of clones on record, 83% of them singletons. The ten most abundant clones make up 8.5% to 9.5% of the sample. The sequencing sample was made of peripheral blood. The origin of the receptors is a woman aged 45 to 65 who had recovered from COVID-19.

This clone has only one observation. The V call is TRBV12-3 or TRBV12-4, the J call TRBJ2-7, with 7 nucleotides matching TRBD1. The CDR3 is 13 amino acids. V shed 6 bases and J 3 bases; nucleotides not matched to a gene: 5. The CDR3 protein is CASRKPGGYEQYF. In DNA form, the CDR3 reads TGTGCCAGCAGAAAACCAGGGGGCTACGAGCAGTACTTC.

The genes are TRBV6-2 or TRBV6-3 and TRBJ1-6; no clear D gene. CDR3 length: 15 residues. CDR1 MNHEY and CDR2 SVGEGT come from the germline V gene. V was clipped by 2 bases and J by 7 bases, with 12 bases between them. The CDR3 region is CASSYLQALNSPLHF. The CDR3 DNA is TGTGCCAGCAGTTACCTCCAGGCGTTGAATTCACCCCTCCACTTT.

V is TRBV7-2 and J is TRBJ1-1, with 9 bases matching TRBD1. V was pared by 5 bases and J by 5 bases, with 9 bases of the junction left unmatched. This CDR3 comprises 15 residues. Germline assignment: CDR1 SGHTA and CDR2 FQGNSA. This CDR3 is CASSGHRGPSTEAFF. In DNA, the CDR3 is TGTGCCAGCAGCGGGCACAGGGGGCCGAGTACTGAAGCTTTCTTT.

The chain uses TRBV7-9 and TRBJ2-2; 9 bases agree with TRBD1. CDR1 SEHNR and CDR2 FQNEAQ come from the germline V gene (reference sequence). With 7 bases clipped from V and 1 base from J, the junction kept 7 bases outside the gene matches. This CDR3 comprises 16 residues. The CDR3 here is CASISDRGENTGELFF. CDR3 nucleotide sequence: TGTGCCAGCATCTCGGACAGGGGTGAGAACACCGGGGAGCTGTTTTTT.

The CDR3 DNA is TGTGCCAGCAGCCCCGGGGGGGCTTGGACAGTCTACGAGCAGTACTTC. Amino acid sequence: CASSPGGAWTVYEQYF. J is TRBJ2-7 and V is TRBV7-8, with 8 bases aligning to TRBD2. The CDR3 is made up of 16 amino acids. Germline values: CDR1 SGHVS, CDR2 FQNEAQ. With 5 bases clipped from V and 3 bases from J, the junction kept 12 bases outside the gene matches.

This clone was seen only a few times. The chain combines TRBV12-3 or TRBV12-4 with TRBJ1-1; 7 bases line up with TRBD1. This CDR3 spans 13 amino acids. J gave up 4 bases and V 6 bases, and 5 bases lay outside the gene matches. CDR3 DNA sequence: TGTGCCAGCAGGTTGCAGGGGGGCACTGAAGCTTTCTTT. It translates to CASRLQGGTEAFF.

This clone has just one count. The chain recombines TRBV29-1 with TRBJ2-5, with TRBD2 matching over 9 bases. V shed 3 bases, J shed 5 bases, and the junction held 4 bases outside the gene matches. Germline CDR1 reads SQVTM; CDR2 reads ANQGSEA. The CDR3 contains 13 residues. CDR3 region: CSVDIAGEETQYF. The DNA for the CDR3 is TGCAGCGTTGACATAGCGGGGGAGGAGACCCAGTACTTC.

The rearrangement uses TRBV5-5 and TRBJ2-2; 11 nucleotides agree with TRBD2. This CDR3 region has 18 residues. The V gene's germline CDR1 is SGHKS and CDR2 YYEKEE (reference sequence). Trimming removed 5 bases from V and 0 bases from J; junction bases left unmatched: 9. CDR3 nucleotides: TGTGCCAGCAGGATCACTAGCGGGGGTTTCGCGAACACCGGGGAGCTGTTTTTT. Translating it yields CASRITSGGFANTGELFF. The whole variable domain, remainder taken from reference TRBV5-5 and TRBJ2-2, is DAGVTQSPTHLIKTRGQQVTLRCSPISGHKSVSWYQQVLGQGPQFIFQYYEKEERGRGNFPDRFSARQFPNYSSELNVNALLLGDSALYLCASRITSGGFANTGELFFGEGSRLTVL.

V is TRBV2 and J is TRBJ2-5; 9 bases match TRBD1. CDR3 length: 13 amino acids. V trimming: 7 bases; J trimming: 3 bases; junction bases outside the gene matches: 3. The V gene's germline CDR1 is SNHLY and CDR2 FYNNEI. The CDR3 bases are TGTGCCAGCACCGGGACAGGGAAAGAGACCCAGTACTTC. It specifies CASTGTGKETQYF.

This clone came up many times. This chain uses TRBV27 with TRBJ2-7; tentatively, D is TRBD1 (5 bases). The CDR3 is 13 residues long. V was cut by 8 bases and J by 3 bases, with 14 bases left in between. Germline CDR1 reads MNHEY; CDR2 reads SMNVEV (reference sequence). This CDR3 is CASGPRDHYEQYF. DNA of the CDR3: TGTGCCAGCGGCCCCAGGGATCACTACGAGCAGTACTTC.

This clone was counted once. The chain couples TRBV27 to TRBJ2-4; D call uncertain. Germline V gene data show CDR1 as MNHEY and CDR2 as SMNVEV (reference sequence). The CDR3 sequence is 17 residues long. The V end was cut by 2 bases, the J end by 0 bases, with 14 bases between. The CDR3 DNA reads as TGTGCCAGCAGTTTAGAACAGTTCCTACTAGCCAAAAACATTCAGTACTTC. Protein product: CASSLEQFLLAKNIQYF.

The rearrangement links TRBV28 to TRBJ2-7; TRBD1 aligns across 10 bases. Per the germline V gene, CDR1 is MDHEN and CDR2 is SYDVKM. This CDR3 contains 13 residues. Losses at the gene ends were 6 bases for V and 3 bases for J; bases not matched to a gene: 2. The CDR3 here is CASRGTGVYEQYF. CDR3 DNA: TGTGCCAGCAGAGGGACAGGGGTCTACGAGCAGTACTTC.

The chain combines TRBV5-6 with TRBJ1-2, with D maybe TRBD1 (6 bases). The length of the CDR3 is 11 residues. V was cut by 4 bases and J by 10 bases, with 11 bases left in between. The germline V gene has CDR1 SGHDT and CDR2 YYEEEE. CDR3 in amino acids: CASSRGGVYTF. CDR3 DNA: TGTGCCAGCAGCCGGGGGGGCGTCTACACCTTC.

This rearrangement joins TRBV9 to TRBJ1-6, with D possibly being TRBD1 (6 bases). Trimming removed 5 bases at V and 8 bases at J, with 11 bases between. Germline assignment: CDR1 SGDLS and CDR2 YYNGEE. The CDR3 length is 13 residues. The CDR3 loop is CASRGAEYSPLHF. CDR3 DNA: TGTGCCAGCAGGGGGGCAGAGTATTCACCCCTCCACTTT.

The chain carries TRBV5-8 and TRBJ1-4; perhaps TRBD1 as D (5 bases). Germline loops: CDR1 SGHTS, CDR2 YDEGEE. With 1 base removed from V and 8 bases from J, the gap between germline ends came to 12 bases. This CDR3 is built from 14 residues. CDR3 DNA sequence: TGTGCCAGCAGCTTGTACCGGGAGGGGGAAAAACTGTTTTTT. It yields the protein CASSLYREGEKLFF.

This clone occurred once. The CDR3 DNA sequence: TGTGCCAGCTCTCAGGGGAGCACAGATACGCAGTATTTT. It specifies CASSQGSTDTQYF. This chain connects TRBV6-5 to TRBJ2-3, with a weak D call TRBD1 (6 bases). The CDR3 consists of 13 residues. V dropped 8 bases and J dropped 0 bases, with 9 bases sitting between them. Germline V gives CDR1 MNHEY, CDR2 SVGAGI.

The chain has TRBV4-1 and TRBJ1-2; 8 nucleotides line up with TRBD1. The CDR3 consists of 16 residues. Germline V CDR1 and CDR2: MGHRA, YSYEKL. With 1 base clipped from V and 7 bases from J, the junction kept 11 bases outside the gene matches. CDR3 nucleotides: TGCGCCAGCAGCCAAGTCTCTGGGGCAGGGGGCTTTGGCTACACCTTC. The encoded protein is CASSQVSGAGGFGYTF.

The V and J genes are TRBV11-2 and TRBJ2-1; 7 nucleotides line up with TRBD2. CDR3 length: 15 amino acids. From germline, CDR1 is SGHAT and CDR2 FQNNGV. Trimming cost V 5 bases and J 3 bases; bases outside gene matches: 7. The CDR3 DNA is TGTGCCAGCAGCATCTCAAGCGGGGACTACAATGAGCAGTTCTTC. Its protein is CASSISSGDYNEQFF.

The CDR3 is CASKGHANTGELFF. CDR3 in DNA: TGTGCCAGCAAGGGACACGCGAACACCGGGGAGCTGTTTTTT. The gene calls are TRBV6-5 and TRBJ2-2, with D perhaps matching TRBD1 (6 bases). CDR1 is MNHEY and CDR2 is SVGAGI in the germline V gene. The CDR3 totals 14 residues. The V end lost 7 bases, the J end lost 0 bases, and 9 bases lay between the germline ends.

The gene calls are TRBV27 and TRBJ1-2, with 9 positions matching TRBD1. With V trimmed by 3 bases and J by 6 bases, 8 bases remained unmatched. The CDR3 consists of 15 residues. Per germline, CDR1 MNHEY and CDR2 SMNVEV (reference sequence). CDR3 sequence: CASSFSGQGIHGYTF. The CDR3, as DNA: TGTGCCAGCAGTTTTTCGGGACAGGGTATTCATGGCTACACCTTC.

This sequence joins TRBV3-1 (or the pseudogene TRBV3-2) and TRBJ1-1; TRBD1 might be the D (5 bases). The CDR3 has 14 residues. The V gene's germline CDR1 is LGHDT and CDR2 YNNKEL (reference sequence). V lost 4 bases to trimming and J lost 11 bases, with 20 bases between them. The CDR3 DNA is TGTGCCAGCAGCCCAGAAGGGGTACCGGCATGGGCTTTCTTT. Translation gives CASSPEGVPAWAFF.

The chain recombines TRBV15 with TRBJ2-7; D possibly corresponds to TRBD2 (5 bases). This CDR3 spans 15 amino acids. Germline CDR1 and CDR2: LNHNV and YYDKDF (reference sequence). The V end lost 4 bases, the J end lost 5 bases, and 18 bases lay between the germline ends. The CDR3 coding sequence is TGTGCCACCAGCACACGAGGTGGGAGTCGGGACGAGCAGTACTTC. Protein: CATSTRGGSRDEQYF.

This rearrangement joins TRBV7-9 to TRBJ1-4; D not resolved. The CDR3 sequence is 13 residues long. V dropped 0 bases and J dropped 10 bases, with 9 bases sitting between them. Germline CDR1 is SEHNR and CDR2 is FQNEAQ (reference sequence). CDR3 residues: CASSLAEGTKLFF. The CDR3 DNA follows: TGTGCCAGCAGCTTAGCAGAGGGCACAAAACTGTTTTTT.

This sequence joins TRBV6-2 or TRBV6-3 and TRBJ1-1; possible D gene TRBD1, 6 bases. With 0 bases removed from V and 5 bases from J, the gap between germline ends came to 13 bases. Germline V CDR1 and CDR2: MNHEY, SVGEGT. The CDR3 spans 15 residues. The CDR3 region is CASSYSGRGVTEAFF. As DNA, the CDR3 is TGTGCCAGCAGTTACTCTGGCAGGGGAGTTACTGAAGCTTTCTTT.

The gene calls are TRBV29-1 and TRBJ1-2; maybe TRBD1 (6 bases). Per germline, CDR1 SQVTM and CDR2 ANQGSEA. The CDR3 covers 12 residues. V dropped 6 bases and J dropped 5 bases, with 13 bases sitting between them. The CDR3 reads CSVAGQYYGYTF. The CDR3 nucleotides are TGCAGCGTCGCAGGACAGTATTATGGCTACACCTTC.

The rearrangement joins TRBV19 to TRBJ1-4, with 7 nucleotides matching TRBD1. Germline CDR1 LNHDA, CDR2 SQIVND (reference sequence). V was clipped by 7 bases and J by 3 bases; unmatched bases: 8. The CDR3 has 15 residues. The CDR3 sequence: CASIDRAGANEKLFF. The CDR3 nucleotides are TGTGCCAGTATCGACAGGGCCGGCGCTAATGAAAAACTGTTTTTT.

For this clone: No DNA is shown, since the ends of the CDR3 on it are uncertain; the CDR3 is the one TCRdb lists. This sequence joins TRBV6-5 and TRBJ1-1; no DNA check was done on the table's D call, TRBD1. Germline-derived CDR1 and CDR2 are MNHEY and SVGAGI. The CDR3 has 13 amino acids, counting both end residues. This CDR3 is CASSSSTGVEAFF.

V is TRBV19 and J is TRBJ2-3, with TRBD1 matching 9 bases. With V trimmed by 3 bases and J by 4 bases, 5 bases remained unmatched. CDR3 length: 15 amino acids. Germline V lookup: CDR1 LNHDA, CDR2 SQIVND (reference sequence). In nucleotides, the CDR3 is TGTGCCAGTAGTATCCGGACAGGGGTGGCAGATACGCAGTATTTT. Its translation: CASSIRTGVADTQYF.

This chain uses TRBV10-3 with TRBJ1-2; 8 bases align to TRBD1. Trimming cost V 3 bases and J 4 bases; bases outside gene matches: 1. The CDR3 is 13 amino acids. Germline values: CDR1 ENHRY, CDR2 SYGVKD. The CDR3: CAISDGQGYGYTF. The CDR3 DNA is TGTGCCATCAGTGATGGACAGGGCTATGGCTACACCTTC.

This clone has a single count. V and J are TRBV5-1 and TRBJ1-1; weak D call: TRBD1 (6 bases). The CDR3 runs 15 residues. V was clipped by 0 bases and J by 1 base, with 10 bases between them. Per germline, CDR1 SGHRS and CDR2 YFSETQ. The CDR3, as DNA: TGCGCCAGCAGCTTGGAAGGGGGTTGGAACACTGAAGCTTTCTTT. Amino acids: CASSLEGGWNTEAFF. Complete variable domain (other parts from reference TRBV5-1 and TRBJ1-1): KAGVTQTPRYLIKTRGQQVTLSCSPISGHRSVSWYQQTPGQGLQFLFEYFSETQRNKGNFPGRFSGRQFSNSRSEMNVSTLELGDSALYLCASSLEGGWNTEAFFGQGTRLTVV.

J is TRBJ2-1 and V is TRBV11-2; 10 nucleotides agree with TRBD2. CDR1 is SGHAT and CDR2 is FQNNGV in the germline V gene. This CDR3 has 16 amino acids. Trimming cost V 3 bases and J 3 bases; bases outside gene matches: 5. This CDR3 reads CASSFLLAGIYNEQFF. In DNA, the CDR3 is TGTGCCAGCAGCTTCTTACTAGCGGGGATCTACAATGAGCAGTTCTTC.

The rearrangement links TRBV18 to TRBJ1-2, with 8 bases aligning to TRBD1. CDR1 and CDR2 (germline): KGHSH, LQKENI. Losses at the gene ends were 3 bases for V and 3 bases for J; bases not matched to a gene: 6. This CDR3 contains 15 residues. Here the CDR3 DNA reads TGTGCCAGCTCACCTAGCAGGGGGCTAGACTATGGCTACACCTTC. This codes for CASSPSRGLDYGYTF.